The clone carrying this TCR beta chain was seen a handful of times. In the original workflow: Estimation of nucleated cell counts relied on the amplification of reference gene primers. Sequencing used immunoSEQ multiplex PCR; TCRdb keeps in-frame clones, though not all of them. That table supplies the V and J calls and clone size; D and trimming were determined from the DNA. In the table there are 52,000 or so clones, approximately 85% of which are singletons. The data were taken from a study of blood T cell repertoires in COVID-19. Germline loops: CDR1 SGHTA, CDR2 FQGTGA. Trimming took 2 bases from V and 13 from J; bases not matched to a gene: 10. This CDR3 is built from 14 residues.

The clonotype was recovered from a human donor in a cohort sampled during active COVID-19. The J gene is TRBJ2-2, the V gene TRBV7-3; 7 bases match TRBD1. The sample comprised peripheral blood. The CDR3 here is CASSLGQERPVLFF. The CDR3 DNA reads as TGTGCCAGCAGCTTAGGACAGGAAAGACCGGTGCTGTTTTTT.